This T cell receptor (beta chain) is from a study of ipilimumab plus nivolumab after autologous stem cell transplantation. With V trimmed by 4 bases and J by 0 bases, 17 bases remained unmatched. CDR1 SGHRS and CDR2 YFSETQ come from the germline V gene. The CDR3 sequence is 19 residues long. Libraries were prepared by immunoSEQ multiplex PCR; TCRdb keeps only in-frame clonotypes and omits some of them. Of 15,000 to 20,000 clones listed, over 75% are singletons. The material sequenced was PBMCs, taken in a trial of ipilimumab plus nivolumab as post-transplant consolidation. The rearrangement joins TRBV5-1 to TRBJ2-7; 9 nucleotides agree with TRBD2. This sequence originates from a male donor with diffuse large B-cell lymphoma. The CDR3 is CASSPYRLAAPNSSYEQYF. The CDR3, as DNA: TGCGCCAGCAGCCCGTACAGACTAGCGGCACCAAATAGCTCCTACGAGCAGTACTTC.